One and the same sample provided the 16 T cell receptor beta chains below, sequenced in a study of CD8+CD57+ T cells in acquired aplastic anemia. The study profiled TCR beta VDJ and CDR3 using genomic DNA as template. TCRdb ran MiXCR on the reads and lists one entry per CDR3 protein. In the table there are 150,000 or so distinct CDR3 sequences, 40% to 55% of which are singletons. An expansion of CD8+CD57+ cells by flow cytometry had been shown in patients chosen for sequencing. The sequenced sample was sorted CD4+, CD8+, or CD8+CD57+ T cells (not recorded which) from PBMCs. The receptors were sampled from a human donor with aplastic anemia.

This clonotype was seen many times. V and J are TRBV24-1 and TRBJ2-5, with TRBD1 matching 8 bases. After removal of 4 bases from V and 3 bases from J, the junction contained 9 bases not matched to a gene. From germline, CDR1 is KGHDR and CDR2 SFDVKD. The CDR3 loop spans 16 amino acids. The CDR3 here is CATSEGGQGGEETQYF. The CDR3 DNA reads as TGTGCCACCAGTGAAGGTGGACAGGGAGGAGAAGAGACCCAGTACTTC.

The chain couples TRBV28 to TRBJ2-5, with 9 nucleotides matching TRBD1. Looked up from germline, CDR1 is MDHEN and CDR2 is SYDVKM. The V gene end was trimmed by 4 bases and the J gene end by 1 base; junction bases not matched to a gene: 4. The CDR3 contains 15 residues. The CDR3 loop reads CASSSATGGQETQYF. The CDR3, as DNA: TGTGCCAGCAGTTCGGCGACAGGGGGCCAAGAGACCCAGTACTTC.

The rearrangement links TRBV6-1 to TRBJ2-7; D gene unclear. The CDR3 extends over 13 amino acids. Trimming took off 7 bases at V and 1 base at J, with 11 bases between the two ends. Germline CDR1 MNHNS, CDR2 SASEGT. The CDR3 sequence is CASTGRSSYEQYF. In nucleotides, the CDR3 is TGTGCCAGCACGGGCCGATCGTCCTACGAGCAGTACTTC.

The sample holds one count of this clonotype. At one end, the junction sequence differs from germline, possibly due to a read error. The V gene is TRBV2, the J gene TRBJ2-7, with D possibly TRBD2 on 8 matching bases. CDR1 and CDR2 from the germline V gene are SNHLY and FYNNEI. The CDR3 has 15 residues. The CDR3 reads CASRLGGAREDERYF. The CDR3 DNA reads as TGTGCCAGCAGGCTAGGGGGCGCGCGGGAGGACGAGCGGTACTTC.

This clonotype has more than one count but fewer than ten. The rearrangement joins TRBV2 to TRBJ2-1; possibly TRBD1 or TRBD2 for D (5 bases each). V shed 6 bases and J shed 1 base, with 13 bases lying between them. There are 15 residues in the CDR3. Germline V lookup: CDR1 SNHLY, CDR2 FYNNEI. CDR3 sequence: CASSQGPGSYNEQFF. CDR3 in DNA: TGTGCCAGCAGCCAGGGACCCGGGTCCTACAATGAGCAGTTCTTC.

The gene calls are TRBV5-1 and TRBJ2-2; tentative D call: TRBD2 (6 bases). V was pared by 2 bases and J by 7 bases, with 15 bases between. There are 15 residues in the CDR3. Germline V gene lookup returns CDR1 SGHRS and CDR2 YFSETQ. Here the CDR3 reads CASSFNGGGHGELFF. CDR3 nucleotides: TGCGCCAGCAGCTTTAACGGGGGAGGTCACGGGGAGCTGTTTTTT.

This clonotype occurred a few times. The chain combines TRBV27 with TRBJ2-3, with 7 bases identical to TRBD2. V was clipped by 8 bases and J by 5 bases; unmatched bases: 10. The CDR3 contains 14 residues. CDR1 and CDR2 (germline): MNHEY, SMNVEV (reference sequence). For the CDR3, the DNA is TGTGCCAGCCGGCGGGCGGGAGTGAGAGATACGCAGTATTTT. Its translation: CASRRAGVRDTQYF.

The gene calls are TRBV12-3 or TRBV12-4 and TRBJ2-2, with unresolved D. The CDR3 runs to 14 residues. The V end lost 6 bases, the J end lost 5 bases, and 13 bases lay between the germline ends. The DNA of the CDR3 is TGTGCCAGCAGCCTGCCGTGGGGAACCGGGGAGCTGTTTTTT. It is translated as CASSLPWGTGELFF.

This clonotype was picked up many times. The V gene is TRBV20-1, the J gene TRBJ2-6; D ambiguous. The CDR3 loop spans 12 amino acids. Germline CDR1 reads DFQATT; CDR2 reads SNEGSKA (reference sequence). V was shortened by 6 bases and J by 4 bases, with 7 bases between the two germline ends. CDR3 sequence: CSADAGANVLTF. CDR3 sequence (DNA): TGCAGTGCCGACGCAGGGGCCAACGTCCTGACTTTC.

Many counts were recorded for this clonotype. This rearrangement joins TRBV11-2 to TRBJ2-7; 12 nucleotides match TRBD2. After removal of 2 bases from V and 5 bases from J, the junction contained 13 bases not matched to a gene. The CDR3 has 18 amino acids. The V gene's germline CDR1 is SGHAT and CDR2 FQNNGV. The CDR3 nucleotides read TGTGCCAGCAGCTTAAACCCCCCGACTAGCGGGAGTCGGAACGAGCAGTACTTC. Translation gives CASSLNPPTSGSRNEQYF. The full variable domain, completed using reference TRBV11-2 and TRBJ2-7, is EAGVAQSPRYKIIEKRQSVAFWCNPISGHATLYWYQQILGQGPKLLIQFQNNGVVDDSQLPKDRFSAERLKGVDSTLKIQPAKLEDSAVYLCASSLNPPTSGSRNEQYFGPGTRLTVT.

V and J are TRBV20-1 and TRBJ1-1; D may be TRBD1 (6 bases). CDR1 and CDR2 from the germline V gene are DFQATT and SNEGSKA (reference sequence). The CDR3 runs to 14 residues. V was cut by 2 bases and J by 3 bases, with 13 bases left in between. The CDR3 DNA sequence: TGCAGTGCTAGACTGAACAGGGTGGACACTGAAGCTTTCTTT. This codes for CSARLNRVDTEAFF.

A single count supports this clonotype. V and J are TRBV5-1 and TRBJ2-7, with TRBD1 as a possible D gene (5 bases). The CDR3 has 15 residues. Germline CDR1 reads SGHRS; CDR2 reads YFSETQ. Trimming cost V 4 bases and J 6 bases, with 20 bases left between them. CDR3 sequence (DNA): TGCGCCAGCAGCCCTATCGTATCAGGGTATCGCGAGCAGTACTTC. It is translated as CASSPIVSGYREQYF. Variable domain in full (rest from reference TRBV5-1 and TRBJ2-7): KAGVTQTPRYLIKTRGQQVTLSCSPISGHRSVSWYQQTPGQGLQFLFEYFSETQRNKGNFPGRFSGRQFSNSRSEMNVSTLELGDSALYLCASSPIVSGYREQYFGPGTRLTVT.

This chain joins TRBV10-2 and TRBJ2-1; perhaps TRBD2 as D (5 bases). This CDR3 has 14 residues. The germline V gene has CDR1 WSHSY and CDR2 SAAADI. The germline V and J ends were trimmed by 2 bases and 6 bases, with 11 bases remaining between them. CDR3 in amino acids: CASSESTEGNEQFF. DNA for the CDR3: TGCGCCAGCAGTGAGAGCACAGAGGGCAATGAGCAGTTCTTC.

The J gene is TRBJ1-5, the V gene TRBV18, with D uncertain. The V and J ends lost 2 bases and 0 bases respectively, with 11 bases between them. The CDR3 spans 16 residues. CDR1 KGHSH and CDR2 LQKENI come from the germline V gene. CDR3 sequence reads: CASSPSDPNSNQPQHF. The DNA for the CDR3 is TGTGCCAGCTCACCATCAGACCCCAATAGCAATCAGCCCCAGCATTTT.

This clonotype was recorded a few times. The chain couples TRBV12-3 or TRBV12-4 to TRBJ2-1, with a tentative D call TRBD2 (6 bases). Deletions cut 2 bases from V and 4 bases from J, with 21 bases between. There are 18 residues in the CDR3. Here the CDR3 DNA reads TGTGCCAGCAGTTTACCTCCAACTAGGGCGGCGGGATACAATGAGCAGTTCTTC. Translation: CASSLPPTRAAGYNEQFF.

The rearrangement uses TRBV7-2 and TRBJ1-2; TRBD1 might be the D (5 bases). Germline V gene lookup returns CDR1 SGHTA and CDR2 FQGNSA. There are 13 residues in the CDR3. Trimming took off 4 bases at V and 2 bases at J, with 8 bases between the two ends. The CDR3 region is CASSSDMNYGYTF. In DNA form, the CDR3 reads TGTGCCAGCAGCTCGGACATGAACTATGGCTACACCTTC. The variable domain in full, completed from reference TRBV7-2 and TRBJ1-2, reads GAGVSQSPSNKVTEKGKDVELRCDPISGHTALYWYRQSLGQGLEFLIYFQGNSAPDKSGLPSDRFSAERTGGSVSTLTIQRTQQEDSAVYLCASSSDMNYGYTFGSGTRLTVV.